One and the same sample provided the 5 T cell receptor beta chains below, sequenced in a study of shared clonotypes between healthy human individuals. Generated by immunoSEQ multiplex PCR, the TCRdb table keeps only in-frame clones and is missing some. The sample includes over a million clones, roughly 80% of them seen just once. The sample consisted of memory CD4+ T cells sorted from blood. Subset reported: CD45RA-negative fraction. These receptors all stem from a man aged 18 to 30 in good health.

The DNA for the CDR3 is TGTGCCAGCAGCTTTAGGGGCTCCTCGGGGGAGCAGTTCTTC. Protein product: CASSFRGSSGEQFF. V gene TRBV7-2 combines with J gene TRBJ2-1; D assignment may be TRBD1 or TRBD2 (5 bases each). Per germline, CDR1 SGHTA and CDR2 FQGNSA. CDR3 length: 14 residues. Trimming cost V 3 bases and J 10 bases, with 16 bases left between them.

The chain joins TRBV18 to TRBJ1-3; no clear D gene. The germline gives CDR1 KGHSH, CDR2 LQKENI. This CDR3 is built from 13 residues. Between the trimmed V and J ends, which lost 4 bases and 9 bases, there was a span of 13 bases. The DNA of the CDR3 is TGTGCCAGCTCACGATCTTCGGTATTCACCATATATTTT. It yields the protein CASSRSSVFTIYF.

Notes on this clone: Other nucleotide sequences from this sample produce the same CDR3. The chain employs TRBV5-1 and TRBJ2-7; D is undetermined. The CDR3 runs to 12 residues. The germline gives CDR1 SGHRS, CDR2 YFSETQ. V was shortened by 4 bases and J by 0 bases, with 5 bases between the two germline ends. DNA for the CDR3: TGCGCCAGCAGCCCCCCCTCCTACGAGCAGTACTTC. Translated: CASSPPSYEQYF.

The chain is built from TRBV15 and TRBJ1-4, with D hard to call. This CDR3 is built from 15 residues. CDR1 and CDR2 (germline): LNHNV, YYDKDF (reference sequence). V lost 0 bases and J 8 bases, leaving 13 bases between the germline ends. CDR3: CATSRDDKPPEKLFF. CDR3 DNA: TGTGCCACCAGCAGAGATGATAAGCCGCCGGAAAAACTGTTTTTT.

The V gene is TRBV5-4, the J gene TRBJ2-3; 8 bases are shared with TRBD1. The CDR3 runs to 13 residues. V dropped 5 bases and J dropped 4; count of bases not matched to a gene: 3. From germline, CDR1 is SGHNT and CDR2 YYREEE (reference sequence). Here the CDR3 reads CASRGQGADTQYF. CDR3 nucleotide sequence: TGTGCCAGCAGAGGACAGGGAGCAGATACGCAGTATTTT.